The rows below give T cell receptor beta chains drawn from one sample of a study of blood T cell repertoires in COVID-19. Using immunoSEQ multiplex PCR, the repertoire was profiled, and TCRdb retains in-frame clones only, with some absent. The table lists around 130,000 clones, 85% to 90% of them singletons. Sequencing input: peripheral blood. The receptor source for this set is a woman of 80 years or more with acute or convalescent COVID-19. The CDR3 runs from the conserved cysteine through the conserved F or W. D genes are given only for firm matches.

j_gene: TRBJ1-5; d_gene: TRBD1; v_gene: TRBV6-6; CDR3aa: CASSRTADRFNQPQHF; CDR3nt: TGTGCCAGCAGTAGAACAGCGGACAGGTTCAATCAGCCCCAGCATTTT
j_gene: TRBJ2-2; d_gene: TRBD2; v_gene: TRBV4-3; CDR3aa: CASSQESGAGELFF; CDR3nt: TGCGCCAGCAGCCAGGAAAGCGGGGCCGGGGAGCTGTTTTTT
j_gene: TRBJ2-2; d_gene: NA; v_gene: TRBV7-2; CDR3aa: CASSLWRGELFF; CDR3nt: TGTGCCAGCAGCTTATGGAGGGGGGAGCTGTTTTTT
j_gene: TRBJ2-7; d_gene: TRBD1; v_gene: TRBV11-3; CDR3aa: CASSLGGTGGPYEQYF; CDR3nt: TGTGCCAGCAGCTTAGGCGGGACAGGGGGGCCCTACGAGCAGTACTTC
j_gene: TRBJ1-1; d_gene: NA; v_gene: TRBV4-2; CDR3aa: CASSHSEGWLGTEAFF; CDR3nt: TGTGCCAGCAGCCACTCCGAGGGCTGGTTGGGCACTGAAGCTTTCTTT
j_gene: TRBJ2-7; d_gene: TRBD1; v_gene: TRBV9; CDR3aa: CASSPQGQSYEQYF; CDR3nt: TGTGCCAGCAGCCCACAGGGACAGTCCTACGAGCAGTACTTC
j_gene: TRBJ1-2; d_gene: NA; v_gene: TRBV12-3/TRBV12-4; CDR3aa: CASSSGLGYGYTF; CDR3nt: TGTGCCAGCAGCTCAGGGTTGGGCTATGGCTACACCTTC
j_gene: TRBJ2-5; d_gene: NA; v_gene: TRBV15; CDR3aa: CATSREGLIQETQYF; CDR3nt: TGTGCCACCAGCAGAGAAGGACTCATTCAAGAGACCCAGTACTTC
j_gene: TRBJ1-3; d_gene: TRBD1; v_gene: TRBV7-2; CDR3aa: CASSLDSTGAGNTIYF; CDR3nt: TGTGCCAGCAGCTTAGATTCCACAGGGGCTGGAAACACCATATATTTT
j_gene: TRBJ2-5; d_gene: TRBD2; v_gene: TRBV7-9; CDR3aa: CASSPVGSGGQETQYF; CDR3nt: TGTGCCAGCTCCCCCGTGGGTAGCGGGGGACAAGAGACCCAGTACTTC
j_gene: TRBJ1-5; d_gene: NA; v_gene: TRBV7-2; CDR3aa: CASSARQGNQPQHF; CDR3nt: TGTGCCAGCAGCGCTAGACAGGGCAATCAGCCCCAGCATTTT
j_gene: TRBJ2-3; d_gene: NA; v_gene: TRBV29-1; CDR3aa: CSVKRASGTDTQYF; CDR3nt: TGCAGCGTTAAGAGGGCTAGCGGCACAGATACGCAGTATTTT
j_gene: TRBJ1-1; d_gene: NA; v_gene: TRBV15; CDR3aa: CATSKSITEAFF; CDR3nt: TGTGCCACCAGCAAAAGCATAACTGAAGCTTTCTTT